The 15 T cell receptor beta chains listed next were all sequenced from one sample in a study of blood T cell repertoires in COVID-19. TCRdb's copy holds only in-frame clones and misses some; the assay was immunoSEQ multiplex PCR. In the table there are 300,000 to 350,000 clones, roughly 90% of which are singletons. The sample was peripheral blood. These receptors were taken from a man younger than 30 with active or convalescent COVID-19.

In DNA, the CDR3 is TGTGCTAGTGGTTTGTCACGGACAGGGAGTGGCCCTAGCTCCTATAATTCACCCCTCCACTTT. This encodes CASGLSRTGSGPSSYNSPLHF. The V and J genes are TRBV12-5 and TRBJ1-6, with 8 bases matching TRBD1. The CDR3 is made up of 21 amino acids. Germline CDR1 is LGHNT and CDR2 is FRNRAP. J gave up 0 bases and V 2 bases, and 15 bases lay outside the gene matches.

The chain joins TRBV5-6 to TRBJ2-7; D unresolved. Between the trimmed V and J ends, which lost 7 bases and 2 bases, there was a span of 19 bases. Per germline, CDR1 SGHDT and CDR2 YYEEEE. The length of the CDR3 is 15 residues. The CDR3 protein is CASSPPGQATYEQYF. The CDR3 nucleotides are TGTGCCAGCTCCCCGCCCGGCCAGGCCACCTACGAGCAGTACTTC.

The V call is TRBV6-2 or TRBV6-3, the J call TRBJ2-7, with 7 bases identical to TRBD2. The CDR3 contains 14 residues. CDR1 and CDR2 from the germline V gene are MNHEY and SVGEGT. Trimming cost V 4 bases and J 0 bases; bases outside gene matches: 3. CDR3 sequence: CASSWGGSSYEQYF. CDR3 coding DNA: TGTGCCAGCAGTTGGGGAGGGAGCTCCTACGAGCAGTACTTC.

This clone was found many times. The chain is built from TRBV19 and TRBJ1-5; D remains ambiguous. Trimming shortened V by 3 bases and J by 6 bases, and 9 bases separated the two germline ends. CDR3 length: 13 amino acids. The germline gives CDR1 LNHDA, CDR2 SQIVND (reference sequence). The CDR3 loop reads CASSIQLSQPQHF. DNA for the CDR3: TGTGCCAGTAGTATCCAGTTATCTCAGCCCCAGCATTTT.

V gene TRBV7-2 combines with J gene TRBJ2-3; 10 bases align to TRBD2. Germline CDR1 is SGHTA and CDR2 is FQGNSA. CDR3 size: 16 residues. The trim removed 1 base at V and 6 bases at J, leaving 7 bases unmatched. Here the CDR3 DNA reads TGTGCCAGCAGCTTAGTACGAGCGGGAGGGACCGATACGCAGTATTTT. Its translation is CASSLVRAGGTDTQYF. Looking up the rest from reference TRBV7-2 and TRBJ2-3 gives the full variable domain: GAGVSQSPSNKVTEKGKDVELRCDPISGHTALYWYRQSLGQGLEFLIYFQGNSAPDKSGLPSDRFSAERTGGSVSTLTIQRTQQEDSAVYLCASSLVRAGGTDTQYFGPGTRLTVL.

The V and J genes are TRBV12-3 or TRBV12-4 and TRBJ1-2; D unclear. The CDR3 is made up of 13 amino acids. V lost 5 bases, J lost 4 bases, and 11 bases lay in between. CDR3 residues: CASSLVSFYGYTF. CDR3 nucleotide sequence: TGTGCCAGCAGTCTAGTATCCTTCTATGGCTACACCTTC.

The rearrangement links TRBV19 to TRBJ2-2; unclear D gene. This CDR3 spans 15 amino acids. V lost 4 bases, J lost 4 bases, and 13 bases lay in between. Germline V gene data show CDR1 as LNHDA and CDR2 as SQIVND (reference sequence). The CDR3 DNA is TGTGCCAGTAGTACTCGATCCCTCAGCACCGGGGAGCTGTTTTTT. Its protein product is CASSTRSLSTGELFF.

This clone has a single count. The chain couples TRBV21-1 to TRBJ1-5; the table calls TRBD1, which could not be checked here. TRBV21-1 has pseudogene status. The CDR3 spans 17 residues. CDR3 loop: CASSKVGTPNSNQPQHF. The CDR3 nucleotides are TGTGCCAGCAGCAAAGTCGGGACACCTAATAGCAATCAGCCCCAGCATTTT.

The V call is TRBV2, the J call TRBJ1-5; D possibly corresponds to TRBD1 (5 bases). Germline V gives CDR1 SNHLY, CDR2 FYNNEI. CDR3 length: 15 residues. V was clipped by 4 bases and J by 2 bases, with 12 bases between them. CDR3 in amino acids: CASSGSGGGNQPQHF. In DNA, the CDR3 is TGTGCCAGCAGTGGATCGGGGGGAGGCAATCAGCCCCAGCATTTT.

This chain links TRBV5-1 with TRBJ2-5; TRBD2 might be the D (5 bases). Between the trimmed V and J ends, which lost 5 bases and 1 base, there was a span of 9 bases. Germline lookup yields CDR1 SGHRS and CDR2 YFSETQ. This CDR3 has 13 amino acids. The CDR3 nucleotides are TGCGCCAGCAGTAAGGAGGTCCAAGAGACCCAGTACTTC. Protein: CASSKEVQETQYF. The full variable domain, rest sourced from reference TRBV5-1 and TRBJ2-5, is KAGVTQTPRYLIKTRGQQVTLSCSPISGHRSVSWYQQTPGQGLQFLFEYFSETQRNKGNFPGRFSGRQFSNSRSEMNVSTLELGDSALYLCASSKEVQETQYFGPGTRLLVL.

In this sample, this clone turned up once. The chain couples TRBV27 to TRBJ2-2; D is ambiguous. Germline V gives CDR1 MNHEY, CDR2 SMNVEV (reference sequence). V lost 5 bases, J lost 4 bases, and 20 bases lay in between. The CDR3 is 17 amino acids. CDR3 protein: CASSSPVAGRGTGELFF. The CDR3 coding sequence is TGTGCCAGCAGTAGTCCTGTTGCAGGCCGTGGCACCGGGGAGCTGTTTTTT.

This clone was seen only once. This chain's CDR3 is CASSPRLAGRTGELFF. CDR3 nucleotides: TGTGCCAGCAGCCCGCGACTAGCGGGGAGGACCGGGGAGCTGTTTTTT. This chain uses TRBV9 with TRBJ2-2, with TRBD2 identical over 11 bases. Trimming cost V 4 bases and J 5 bases; bases outside gene matches: 7. This CDR3 has 16 residues. Germline assignment: CDR1 SGDLS and CDR2 YYNGEE.

The V call is TRBV29-1, the J call TRBJ2-5; 9 positions agree with TRBD2. Germline CDR1 reads SQVTM; CDR2 reads ANQGSEA. The CDR3 length is 15 residues. The junction had 13 bases not matched to a gene; V was cut back by 6 bases and J by 5 bases. The CDR3 sequence is CSVERSSGIDETQYF. The DNA for the CDR3 is TGCAGCGTGGAGCGTTCTAGCGGGATTGACGAGACCCAGTACTTC.

This clone has a single count. V is TRBV5-1 and J is TRBJ2-7; perhaps TRBD2 as D (6 bases). V lost 4 bases, J lost 7 bases, and 24 bases lay in between. The CDR3 is 16 amino acids. Germline-derived CDR1 and CDR2 are SGHRS and YFSETQ. The CDR3 reads CASSNGVVAAKEEQYF. The CDR3 nucleotides read TGCGCCAGCAGCAACGGGGTGGTAGCGGCAAAGGAAGAGCAGTACTTC.

The chain combines TRBV5-1 with TRBJ2-1; tentatively, D is TRBD2 (6 bases). V was clipped by 0 bases and J by 0 bases, with 13 bases between them. The CDR3 spans 17 residues. Germline assignment: CDR1 SGHRS and CDR2 YFSETQ. CDR3 amino acids: CASSLVFHGSSYNEQFF. The DNA of the CDR3 is TGCGCCAGCAGCTTGGTGTTTCACGGGAGCTCCTACAATGAGCAGTTCTTC.